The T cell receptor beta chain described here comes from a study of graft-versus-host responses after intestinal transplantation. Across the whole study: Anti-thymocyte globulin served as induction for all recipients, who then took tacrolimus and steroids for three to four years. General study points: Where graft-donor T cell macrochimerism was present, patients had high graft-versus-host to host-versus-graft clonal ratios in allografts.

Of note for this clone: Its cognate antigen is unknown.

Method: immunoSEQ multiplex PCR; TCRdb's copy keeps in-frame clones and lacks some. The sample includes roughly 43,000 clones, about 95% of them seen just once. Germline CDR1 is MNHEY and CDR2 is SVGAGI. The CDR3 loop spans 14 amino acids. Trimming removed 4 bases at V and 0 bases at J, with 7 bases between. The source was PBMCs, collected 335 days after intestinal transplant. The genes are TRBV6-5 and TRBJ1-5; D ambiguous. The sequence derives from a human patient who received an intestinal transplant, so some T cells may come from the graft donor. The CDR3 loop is CASSSLSSNQPQHF. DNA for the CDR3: TGTGCCAGCAGTTCGCTCAGTAGCAATCAGCCCCAGCATTTT.